These 32 T cell receptor beta chains were sequenced from one sample in a study of T cell repertoires and HLA-DP antigens. Sequencing used immunoSEQ multiplex PCR; TCRdb keeps in-frame clones, though not all of them. The data contain about 73,000 clones, roughly 75% of them singletons. Their specific antigens are unknown. The sequenced sample consisted of CD4+ T cells from PBMCs. These TCRs come from a man aged 55 to 70 in good health and CMV-seronegative.

This clone has a handful of counts. The chain joins TRBV4-1 to TRBJ2-2; possibly TRBD2 for D (5 bases). This CDR3 has 17 residues. The V end was cut by 0 bases, the J end by 1 base, with 12 bases between. Germline V gene sequence: CDR1 MGHRA, CDR2 YSYEKL. The CDR3 sequence: CASSQEGVGWNTGELFF. The CDR3 DNA reads as TGCGCCAGCAGCCAAGAGGGAGTTGGATGGAACACCGGGGAGCTGTTTTTT.

The rearrangement links TRBV19 to TRBJ1-5, with D uncertain. CDR3 size: 15 residues. CDR1 is LNHDA, CDR2 SQIVND, per germline (reference sequence). The ends were cut back, 6 bases at V and 0 bases at J, with 12 bases in the middle. CDR3 nucleotide sequence: TGTGCCAGTAGAGTTGGCAGCTATAGCAATCAGCCCCAGCATTTT. This translates into CASRVGSYSNQPQHF.

The chain has TRBV9 and TRBJ2-2, with D perhaps TRBD1 or TRBD2 (6 bases each). CDR1 and CDR2 (germline): SGDLS, YYNGEE. The CDR3 is 16 residues long. V dropped 3 bases and J dropped 1 base, with 13 bases sitting between them. CDR3 sequence (DNA): TGTGCCAGCAGCGCCCCCGGAGGGGGGAACACCGGGGAGCTGTTTTTT. The encoded protein is CASSAPGGGNTGELFF.

This chain uses TRBV5-1 with TRBJ2-6; weak D call: TRBD1 (6 bases). Germline lookup yields CDR1 SGHRS and CDR2 YFSETQ. V was clipped by 2 bases and J by 0 bases, with 6 bases between them. The CDR3 is 15 residues long. This CDR3 is CASSLQGSGANVLTF. In DNA form, the CDR3 reads TGCGCCAGCAGCTTACAGGGCTCTGGGGCCAACGTCCTGACTTTC.

About this clone itself: Other DNA sequences in the same sample also yield this CDR3. The chain employs TRBV7-2 and TRBJ1-5; D is unclear. Germline CDR1 reads SGHTA; CDR2 reads FQGNSA. The V end was cut by 5 bases, the J end by 0 bases, with 11 bases between. CDR3 length: 15 residues. The CDR3: CASSLTGVSNQPQHF. Written as DNA, the CDR3 is TGTGCCAGCAGCCTAACGGGAGTTAGCAATCAGCCCCAGCATTTT.

The J gene is TRBJ1-2, the V gene TRBV7-2; 7 bases map to TRBD1. V shed 1 base and J 8 bases; nucleotides not matched to a gene: 10. The CDR3 sequence is 15 residues long. The germline CDR1 and CDR2 sequences are SGHTA and FQGNSA. CDR3 protein: CASSLEYTGVGGYTF. The CDR3 nucleotides read TGTGCCAGCAGCTTAGAGTATACAGGGGTGGGAGGCTACACCTTC.

This chain connects TRBV6-6 to TRBJ1-2; 9 bases are a match to TRBD1. The CDR3 consists of 14 residues. The J segment lost 8 bases and the V segment lost 7 bases, leaving 11 bases of the junction unmatched. In germline, CDR1 is MNHNY, CDR2 SVGAGI (reference sequence). CDR3 amino acids: CASTTRDRVEGYTF. CDR3 DNA: TGTGCCAGCACCACCCGGGACAGGGTCGAAGGCTACACCTTC.

The rearrangement links TRBV30 to TRBJ2-7; 7 nucleotides agree with TRBD1. The length of the CDR3 is 12 residues. The trim removed 3 bases at V and 8 bases at J, leaving 7 bases unmatched. Germline-derived CDR1 and CDR2 are GTSNPN and SVGIG (reference sequence). The CDR3 sequence is CAWSPDRDKQYF. The CDR3 DNA sequence: TGTGCCTGGAGCCCCGACAGGGATAAGCAGTACTTC.

The chain recombines TRBV5-1 with TRBJ2-2, with D perhaps assigned TRBD1 or TRBD2 (6 bases each). V gave up 0 bases and J gave up 4 bases, with 13 bases separating them. This CDR3 has 16 amino acids. Germline assignment: CDR1 SGHRS and CDR2 YFSETQ. The CDR3 DNA sequence: TGCGCCAGCAGCTTGGATCCGGGGGCGGGCACCGGGGAGCTGTTTTTT. Encoded protein: CASSLDPGAGTGELFF.

The J gene is TRBJ2-7, the V gene TRBV6-6; unclear D gene. The CDR3 consists of 13 residues. Germline V gene data show CDR1 as MNHNY and CDR2 as SVGAGI (reference sequence). V was shortened by 2 bases and J by 6 bases, with 11 bases between the two germline ends. The DNA for the CDR3 is TGTGCCAGCAGTTACACGACCGGCGGCGAGCAGTACTTC. Its protein product is CASSYTTGGEQYF.

This chain links TRBV27 with TRBJ1-2; D remains ambiguous. V was pared by 2 bases and J by 8 bases, with 18 bases between. Looked up from germline, CDR1 is MNHEY and CDR2 is SMNVEV (reference sequence). This CDR3 contains 15 residues. The CDR3 spells CASSLTIRSKGGYTF. The CDR3 bases are TGTGCCAGCAGTTTAACGATCCGGTCCAAGGGAGGCTACACCTTC.

The chain couples TRBV6-5 to TRBJ2-5; TRBD1 matches at 7 bases. The J call may be mistaken, given a closer DNA end match to TRBJ2-7. The CDR3 has 14 residues. Looked up from germline, CDR1 is MNHEY and CDR2 is SVGAGI. CDR3 sequence (DNA): TGTGCCAGCAGGAGGACAGGTGATTCCTACGAGCAGTACTTC. Translation gives CASRRTGDSYEQYF.

This chain joins TRBV5-1 and TRBJ2-3; weak D call: TRBD1 (6 bases). The CDR3 runs to 16 residues. The ends were cut back, 4 bases at V and 6 bases at J, with 21 bases in the middle. CDR1 SGHRS and CDR2 YFSETQ come from the germline V gene. The CDR3 DNA sequence: TGCGCCAGCAGCCGCTGGGACACACCGATGGGGGATACGCAGTATTTT. Protein product: CASSRWDTPMGDTQYF.

V usage is TRBV6-5 and J usage is TRBJ1-2, with 7 bases lining up with TRBD1. Germline V gene sequence: CDR1 MNHEY, CDR2 SVGAGI. V dropped 5 bases and J dropped 4; count of bases not matched to a gene: 4. This CDR3 is 13 amino acids long. The CDR3 loop is CASSATGSYGYTF. The CDR3 DNA follows: TGTGCCAGCAGTGCGACAGGGAGCTATGGCTACACCTTC.

The gene calls are TRBV15 and TRBJ1-4; tentative D call: TRBD1 (5 bases). The CDR3 loop spans 15 amino acids. Germline CDR1 LNHNV, CDR2 YYDKDF (reference sequence). Trimming removed 0 bases from V and 8 bases from J, with 13 bases in between. The CDR3 nucleotides are TGTGCCACCAGCAGAGATGGGACCACGTCCGAAAAACTGTTTTTT. It specifies CATSRDGTTSEKLFF.

This clone has more than one count but fewer than ten. V gene TRBV28 combines with J gene TRBJ2-2, with D possibly matching TRBD2 (6 bases). The CDR3 extends over 16 amino acids. V was clipped by 0 bases and J by 1 base, with 9 bases between them. Germline V CDR1 and CDR2: MDHEN, SYDVKM. Here the CDR3 reads CASSLWSSGNTGELFF. CDR3 DNA sequence: TGTGCCAGCAGTTTATGGAGTAGCGGGAACACCGGGGAGCTGTTTTTT.

The V gene is TRBV9, the J gene TRBJ2-2; D is ambiguous. The CDR3 has 15 amino acids. Trimming removed 1 base at V and 3 bases at J, with 10 bases between. Germline CDR1 is SGDLS and CDR2 is YYNGEE. The CDR3 DNA sequence: TGTGCCAGCAGCGTAACCCCGGACCACACCGGGGAGCTGTTTTTT. Its translation is CASSVTPDHTGELFF. Filled out from reference TRBV9 and TRBJ2-2, the complete variable domain reads DSGVTQTPKHLITATGQRVTLRCSPRSGDLSVYWYQQSLDQGLQFLIQYYNGEERAKGNILERFSAQQFPDLHSELNLSSLELGDSALYFCASSVTPDHTGELFFGEGSRLTVL.

The chain employs TRBV5-4 and TRBJ2-1, with 13 bases fitting TRBD2. This CDR3 is 17 amino acids long. CDR1 and CDR2 (germline): SGHNT, YYREEE (reference sequence). V trimming: 4 bases; J trimming: 5 bases; junction bases outside the gene matches: 9. The CDR3 bases are TGTGCCAGCAGCCTCCAGGTGGGGACTAGCGGGAACAATGAGCAGTTCTTC. Amino acids: CASSLQVGTSGNNEQFF. Based on the CDR3 plus reference TRBV5-4 and TRBJ2-1, the full variable domain is ETGVTQSPTHLIKTRGQQVTLRCSSQSGHNTVSWYQQALGQGPQFIFQYYREEENGRGNFPPRFSGLQFPNYSSELNVNALELDDSALYLCASSLQVGTSGNNEQFFGPGTRLTVL.

The rearrangement joins TRBV5-1 to TRBJ2-3, with 9 bases matching TRBD2. The CDR3 extends over 16 amino acids. Germline CDR1 reads SGHRS; CDR2 reads YFSETQ. Trimming at V came to 5 bases and at J to 1 base, leaving 8 bases not matched to a gene. DNA for the CDR3: TGCGCCAGCAGGGGCGGGGGGGCCTCCGGCACAGATACGCAGTATTTT. Encoded protein: CASRGGGASGTDTQYF.

This clone was picked up a small number of times. This chain uses TRBV4-1 with TRBJ1-2; possible D gene TRBD1, 6 bases. V shed 1 base and J shed 11 bases, with 17 bases lying between them. Germline V CDR1 and CDR2: MGHRA, YSYEKL. CDR3 length: 14 amino acids. CDR3: CASSQASRDTRYTF. CDR3 DNA sequence: TGCGCCAGCAGCCAAGCTTCAAGGGACACGAGATACACCTTC.

This chain connects TRBV5-6 to TRBJ1-6, with 7 bases lining up with TRBD1. CDR3 length: 16 residues. Germline V gives CDR1 SGHDT, CDR2 YYEEEE. Germline trimming cut 0 bases from V and 6 bases from J; bases unmatched to any gene: 6. For the CDR3, the DNA is TGTGCCAGCAGCTTGGCCAGACAGGGAGGTAATTCACCCCTCCACTTT. Protein product: CASSLARQGGNSPLHF.

This chain joins TRBV4-2 and TRBJ2-1; weak D call: TRBD2 (6 bases). The CDR3 is 16 residues long. Germline values: CDR1 LGHNA, CDR2 YNFKEQ. Trimming shortened V by 1 base and J by 2 bases, and 12 bases separated the two germline ends. CDR3 amino acids: CASSQASSVAYNEQFF. In DNA, the CDR3 is TGTGCCAGCAGCCAAGCATCTAGCGTCGCCTACAATGAGCAGTTCTTC.

The gene calls are TRBV19 and TRBJ1-2; D is possibly TRBD1 (5 bases). The V gene lost 8 bases and the J gene lost 0 bases, with 13 bases spanning the gap. The CDR3 covers 14 residues. Germline V gene sequence: CDR1 LNHDA, CDR2 SQIVND (reference sequence). The CDR3 bases are TGTGCCAGTTGGGGCCGACTAGCTAACTATGGCTACACCTTC. Amino acids: CASWGRLANYGYTF.

This clone was seen just once. V and J are TRBV5-6 and TRBJ2-3; 9 positions match TRBD2. Losses at the gene ends were 3 bases for V and 3 bases for J; bases not matched to a gene: 8. This CDR3 has 16 residues. The germline CDR1 and CDR2 sequences are SGHDT and YYEEEE. The CDR3: CASSYIVAGDTDTQYF. The CDR3 DNA sequence: TGTGCCAGCAGCTATATTGTAGCGGGGGATACAGATACGCAGTATTTT.

V usage is TRBV19 and J usage is TRBJ2-4; no clear D. V was pared by 2 bases and J by 3 bases, with 11 bases between. The germline gives CDR1 LNHDA, CDR2 SQIVND (reference sequence). CDR3 length: 15 residues. CDR3 sequence reads: CASSITRTGKNIQYF. The CDR3, as DNA: TGTGCCAGTAGTATAACCCGGACCGGCAAAAACATTCAGTACTTC.

The rearrangement joins TRBV5-1 to TRBJ2-4; D may be TRBD2 (6 bases). This CDR3 spans 11 amino acids. The ends were cut back, 2 bases at V and 15 bases at J, with 12 bases in the middle. Germline V gene data show CDR1 as SGHRS and CDR2 as YFSETQ. The CDR3 nucleotides are TGCGCCAGCAGCTTAGCCGGGAGAACGTACTTC. Amino acids: CASSLAGRTYF.

CDR3 in DNA: TGTGCCAGCTCACTGACGGACTCAAGCTCCTACGAGCAGTACTTC. Amino acids: CASSLTDSSSYEQYF. The chain joins TRBV18 to TRBJ2-7; TRBD2 is a possible D gene (5 bases). This CDR3 has 15 amino acids. Deletions cut 4 bases from V and 0 bases from J, with 13 bases between. Germline V gives CDR1 KGHSH, CDR2 LQKENI. The whole variable domain, filled in from reference TRBV18 and TRBJ2-7, reads NAGVMQNPRHLVRRRGQEARLRCSPMKGHSHVYWYRQLPEEGLKFMVYLQKENIIDESGMPKERFSAEFPKEGPSILRIQQVVRGDSAAYFCASSLTDSSSYEQYFGPGTRLTVT.

The J gene is TRBJ2-7, the V gene TRBV6-1; the D call may be TRBD1 or TRBD2 (7 bases each). V was cut by 10 bases and J by 4 bases, with 17 bases left in between. CDR3 length: 13 residues. The germline gives CDR1 MNHNS, CDR2 SASEGT. In DNA, the CDR3 is TGTGCCACCCTCCCAGGGGGACTATACGAGCAGTACTTC. Protein product: CATLPGGLYEQYF.

The chain uses TRBV6-5 and TRBJ1-1; no firm D call. This CDR3 spans 13 amino acids. Trimming took off 2 bases at V and 1 base at J, with 5 bases between the two ends. Germline CDR1 is MNHEY and CDR2 is SVGAGI. The CDR3 bases are TGTGCCAGCAGTTACACGGGGAACACTGAAGCTTTCTTT. Translation: CASSYTGNTEAFF.

The chain links TRBV18 to TRBJ1-5; D perhaps matches TRBD1 (6 bases). Trimming removed 1 base from V and 7 bases from J, with 20 bases in between. CDR1 and CDR2 from the germline V gene are KGHSH and LQKENI. The CDR3 length is 17 residues. The CDR3 here is CASSPQGEVQGEQPQHF. DNA of the CDR3: TGTGCCAGCTCACCACAGGGGGAGGTACAAGGGGAACAGCCCCAGCATTTT.

The rearrangement uses TRBV6-5 and TRBJ2-1, with D maybe TRBD2 (5 bases). Trimming took 4 bases from V and 7 from J, leaving 20 bases between them. Germline V gives CDR1 MNHEY, CDR2 SVGAGI. The CDR3 consists of 16 residues. The CDR3 is CASSSPRGMNPNEQFF. DNA of the CDR3: TGTGCCAGCAGTTCCCCCAGAGGGATGAATCCGAATGAGCAGTTCTTC.

This rearrangement joins TRBV18 to TRBJ1-2, with D uncertain. V gave up 0 bases and J gave up 2 bases, with 7 bases separating them. This CDR3 is 14 amino acids long. Per the germline V gene, CDR1 is KGHSH and CDR2 is LQKENI. In nucleotides, the CDR3 is TGTGCCAGCTCACCACCTTTCGAAAACTATGGCTACACCTTC. Residues: CASSPPFENYGYTF.